Presented here are 21 T cell receptor beta chains from one specimen sequenced in a study of cytomegalovirus exposure and HLA in healthy donors. The PCR was carried out with 60 Vbeta primers and 13 Jbeta primers. Sequencing was performed with immunoSEQ multiplex PCR; in TCRdb, only in-frame clones are kept and a portion is missing. The profile shows 140,000 to 150,000 clones, 60% to 85% of them singletons. Specimen: PBMCs. The receptors here all came from a middle-aged man in good health and CMV-seronegative.

V and J are TRBV7-2 and TRBJ2-7, with D possibly being TRBD2 (5 bases). Looked up from germline, CDR1 is SGHTA and CDR2 is FQGNSA. V was clipped by 5 bases and J by 2 bases, with 16 bases between them. This CDR3 comprises 15 residues. In DNA form, the CDR3 reads TGTGCCAGCAGCCACGGGATGGGGAGTACCTACGAGCAGTACTTC. This translates into CASSHGMGSTYEQYF.

The chain recombines TRBV15 with TRBJ1-3; 9 bases agree with TRBD1. Germline CDR1 reads LNHNV; CDR2 reads YYDKDF (reference sequence). The CDR3 extends over 16 amino acids. After removal of 3 bases from V and 0 bases from J, the junction contained 3 bases not matched to a gene. The CDR3 spells CATSRDRGPSGNTIYF. The CDR3 coding sequence is TGTGCCACCAGCAGGGACAGGGGTCCCTCTGGAAACACCATATATTTT.

CDR3 coding DNA: TGTGCCAGCAGGCTTGGGGGGACCGGGGAGCTGTTTTTT. It translates to CASRLGGTGELFF. The V call is TRBV6-1, the J call TRBJ2-2, with a tentative D call TRBD2 (6 bases). Per the germline V gene, CDR1 is MNHNS and CDR2 is SASEGT. The CDR3 is 13 residues long. The V end was cut by 6 bases, the J end by 5 bases, with 10 bases between.

The V call is TRBV6-1, the J call TRBJ2-3; D is possibly TRBD1 (6 bases). V shed 6 bases and J shed 2 bases, with 15 bases lying between them. Germline CDR1 is MNHNS and CDR2 is SASEGT. The CDR3 is made up of 15 amino acids. CDR3 coding DNA: TGTGCCAGCAGCTCGCCCGGACAGATCACAGATACGCAGTATTTT. This sequence encodes CASSSPGQITDTQYF.

The chain is built from TRBV6-5 and TRBJ1-5; TRBD1 might be the D (6 bases). This CDR3 is built from 15 residues. V lost 5 bases and J 4 bases, leaving 15 bases between the germline ends. Germline CDR1 MNHEY, CDR2 SVGAGI. CDR3 sequence: CASSPEGRGNQPQHF. DNA for the CDR3: TGTGCCAGCAGTCCCGAGGGCAGGGGAAATCAGCCCCAGCATTTT.

J is TRBJ2-3 and V is TRBV7-9; 11 nucleotides align to TRBD2. In germline, CDR1 is SEHNR, CDR2 FQNEAQ (reference sequence). This CDR3 is 16 amino acids long. Unmatched junction bases numbered 11, after V lost 7 bases and J lost 5 bases. The CDR3 protein is CASTRQATSGIDTQYF. Here the CDR3 DNA reads TGTGCCAGCACCCGCCAGGCGACTAGCGGGATAGATACGCAGTATTTT.

V gene TRBV27 combines with J gene TRBJ1-5, with 9 positions matching TRBD1. The germline gives CDR1 MNHEY, CDR2 SMNVEV (reference sequence). This CDR3 spans 16 amino acids. The V and J ends lost 3 bases and 6 bases, in that order; junction bases with no gene match: 9. The DNA of the CDR3 is TGTGCCAGCAGTTTTTTCCCCGGACAGGGGAGTCAGCCCCAGCATTTT. It yields the protein CASSFFPGQGSQPQHF.

V usage is TRBV7-2 and J usage is TRBJ1-2, with D maybe TRBD1 (6 bases). This CDR3 region has 13 residues. V was shortened by 2 bases and J by 8 bases, with 12 bases between the two germline ends. CDR1 and CDR2 (germline): SGHTA, FQGNSA. CDR3 loop: CASSLQGIDGYTF. The CDR3 DNA sequence: TGTGCCAGCAGCTTACAGGGGATTGACGGCTACACCTTC.

The V call is TRBV29-1, the J call TRBJ2-3, with 7 nucleotides matching TRBD2. The CDR3 spans 16 residues. CDR1 SQVTM and CDR2 ANQGSEA come from the germline V gene. V gave up 3 bases and J gave up 0 bases; unmatched junction bases: 9. The CDR3 DNA is TGCAGCGTTGACGAAGAGCGGGACTGGAGCACAGATACGCAGTATTTT. This translates into CSVDEERDWSTDTQYF.

The chain recombines TRBV30 with TRBJ1-2; D unresolved. This CDR3 comprises 14 residues. Trimming pared 2 bases from V and 8 bases from J, leaving 18 bases between. Germline CDR1 is GTSNPN and CDR2 is SVGIG (reference sequence). The CDR3 DNA reads TGTGCCTGGAGTAGGGAGGGCCCGCTTGGGGGCTACACCTTC. This codes for CAWSREGPLGGYTF.

The V call is TRBV7-9, the J call TRBJ2-3; the D gene is possibly TRBD2 (5 bases). CDR1 and CDR2 from the germline V gene are SEHNR and FQNEAQ (reference sequence). CDR3 length: 15 amino acids. V gave up 5 bases and J gave up 0 bases, with 12 bases separating them. Written as DNA, the CDR3 is TGTGCCAGCAGCCTGCTTGGGAGTAGCACAGATACGCAGTATTTT. Translated, it gives CASSLLGSSTDTQYF.

This clone was found a few times. The V call is TRBV27, the J call TRBJ1-5; D remains unclear. Germline CDR1 MNHEY, CDR2 SMNVEV (reference sequence). V gave up 0 bases and J gave up 5 bases, with 5 bases separating them. CDR3 length: 13 amino acids. Here the CDR3 reads CASSLSLDQPQHF. The CDR3 coding sequence is TGTGCCAGCAGTTTATCGCTAGATCAGCCCCAGCATTTT.

The J gene is TRBJ1-2, the V gene TRBV6-6; D is possibly TRBD1 (5 bases). The V gene lost 4 bases and the J gene lost 8 bases, with 14 bases spanning the gap. Germline loops: CDR1 MNHNY, CDR2 SVGAGI (reference sequence). This CDR3 has 13 amino acids. CDR3 coding DNA: TGTGCCAGCAGTTTCCCCGACAGTCAAGGCTACACCTTC. It specifies CASSFPDSQGYTF.

The chain combines TRBV7-8 with TRBJ2-3; 7 bases align to TRBD2. The CDR3 contains 16 residues. V shed 3 bases, J shed 0 bases, and the junction held 6 bases outside the gene matches. Germline assignment: CDR1 SGHVS and CDR2 FQNEAQ. The CDR3 DNA is TGTGCCAGCAGCTTCACAGCGGGGCTTAGCACAGATACGCAGTATTTT. This encodes CASSFTAGLSTDTQYF.

CDR3 sequence: CASRGVGEQGYEQYF. The CDR3 DNA reads TGTGCCAGCCGGGGGGTTGGGGAGCAAGGGTACGAGCAGTACTTC. The genes are TRBV28 and TRBJ2-7; 7 positions match TRBD2. CDR3 size: 15 residues. With V trimmed by 8 bases and J by 4 bases, 14 bases remained unmatched. The germline V gene encodes CDR1 MDHEN and CDR2 SYDVKM.

This clone was picked up one time. The J gene is TRBJ2-4, the V gene TRBV4-1, with TRBD1 identical over 7 bases. With V trimmed by 4 bases and J by 0 bases, 6 bases remained unmatched. The CDR3 totals 16 residues. CDR1 is MGHRA, CDR2 YSYEKL, per germline. The CDR3 loop is CASSRVDRLAKNIQYF. DNA for the CDR3: TGCGCCAGCAGCCGTGTGGACAGGTTAGCCAAAAACATTCAGTACTTC.

This chain uses TRBV4-2 with TRBJ1-1; D not certain. Trimming removed 2 bases from V and 6 bases from J, with 4 bases in between. Germline V gives CDR1 LGHNA, CDR2 YNFKEQ. The CDR3 is made up of 11 amino acids. This CDR3 reads CASSQQAEAFF. The CDR3 region has the DNA TGTGCCAGCAGCCAACAGGCTGAAGCTTTCTTT.

V is TRBV6-1 and J is TRBJ1-5; TRBD1 agrees at 12 bases. Trimming took 4 bases from V and 0 from J; bases not matched to a gene: 7. Germline V gene sequence: CDR1 MNHNS, CDR2 SASEGT. This CDR3 has 18 amino acids. CDR3 sequence (DNA): TGTGCCAGCAGTGCCTATGGGACAGGGGGCTCTAGCAATCAGCCCCAGCATTTT. It translates to CASSAYGTGGSSNQPQHF.

This clone was counted only a few times. V is TRBV6-1 and J is TRBJ2-2, with a tentative D call TRBD2 (5 bases). Germline loops: CDR1 MNHNS, CDR2 SASEGT. This CDR3 is 13 amino acids long. V was pared by 1 base and J by 13 bases, with 13 bases between. The CDR3 is CASSEVAFVRLFF. The CDR3 DNA reads TGTGCCAGCAGTGAAGTAGCGTTCGTTAGGCTGTTTTTT.

V gene TRBV5-1 combines with J gene TRBJ2-3, with 13 bases matching TRBD2. This CDR3 comprises 14 residues. Unmatched junction bases numbered 0, after V lost 2 bases and J lost 6 bases. The V gene's germline CDR1 is SGHRS and CDR2 YFSETQ. The CDR3 region has the DNA TGCGCCAGCAGCTTACTAGCGGGAGGGGATACGCAGTATTTT. Translation gives CASSLLAGGDTQYF.

The V gene is TRBV30, the J gene TRBJ2-3; TRBD1 might be the D (5 bases). Germline loops: CDR1 GTSNPN, CDR2 SVGIG (reference sequence). The ends were cut back, 2 bases at V and 4 bases at J, with 10 bases in the middle. The CDR3 totals 13 residues. CDR3 DNA sequence: TGTGCCTGGAGTAAGGTAGGGGCAGATACGCAGTATTTT. Translated, it gives CAWSKVGADTQYF.